The 30 T cell receptor beta chains reported below all come from one sample, sequenced in a study of regulatory T cells in long-lasting Graves disease. The time point: newly diagnosed GD, antithyroid drugs for less than 3 months. RNA isolated from PBMCs was used to make the TCR library. For TCR beta, libraries came from iRepertoire HTBI primers and Arm-PCR of CDR3 regions. From the multiplex PCR reads, TCRdb called clonotypes with MiXCR, one entry per CDR3 protein. The data show 350,000 to 450,000 distinct CDR3 sequences, with approximately 12% seen just once and approximately 17% held by the top ten. These sequences were also reported in another study, on T cells in Graves' hyperthyroidism and ophthalmopathy.

The sample consisted of peripheral blood mononuclear cells (PBMCs), taken at new diagnosis, from a patient treated with antithyroid drugs. The receptors shown here come from a woman under 30 with Graves disease.

This clonotype was counted ten times or more. V is TRBV20-1 and J is TRBJ2-1; 10 nucleotides line up with TRBD2. CDR3 length: 15 amino acids. Germline assignment: CDR1 DFQATT and CDR2 SNEGSKA (reference sequence). After removal of 1 base from V and 10 bases from J, the junction contained 10 bases not matched to a gene. CDR3 sequence reads: CSARGLAGVVAEQFF. DNA of the CDR3: TGCAGTGCTAGAGGTCTAGCGGGAGTGGTAGCCGAGCAGTTCTTC.

In its sample, this clonotype was seen many times. The chain has TRBV5-1 and TRBJ1-1, with a possible D match to TRBD1 (5 bases). The V gene's germline CDR1 is SGHRS and CDR2 YFSETQ. Deletions cut 0 bases from V and 4 bases from J, with 13 bases between. This CDR3 region has 15 residues. In nucleotides, the CDR3 is TGCGCCAGCAGCTTGGCGGAGGCAGGGCTCACTGAAGCTTTCTTT. The encoded protein is CASSLAEAGLTEAFF.

As regards this clonotype: A much larger clone differs from this one at a single base, so this may be a read error. This chain links TRBV7-8 with TRBJ2-7; unclear D gene. Germline V lookup: CDR1 SGHVS, CDR2 FQNEAQ. V lost 5 bases and J 5 bases, leaving 25 bases between the germline ends. CDR3 length: 17 amino acids. CDR3: CASSLSYLKASRHEQYV. CDR3 sequence (DNA): TGTGCCAGCAGCCTTTCATATCTCAAGGCTTCCCGCCACGAGCAGTACGTC.

This clonotype was counted at least ten times. The CDR3 reads CASSQLAGDEQFF. In DNA, the CDR3 is TGTGCCAGCAGCCAGCTAGCGGGAGATGAGCAGTTCTTC. This chain links TRBV3-1 with TRBJ2-1; 10 bases are shared with TRBD2. The junction had 1 base not matched to a gene; V was cut back by 3 bases and J by 8 bases. The CDR3 runs to 13 residues. CDR1 and CDR2 from the germline V gene are LGHDT and YNNKEL (reference sequence).

This clonotype was detected only a few times. CDR3 in amino acids: CATSGTGRRDSPLHF. CDR3 nucleotides: TGTGCCACCAGCGGGACAGGGAGAAGAGATTCACCCCTCCACTTT. This chain joins TRBV15 and TRBJ1-6; TRBD1 agrees at 9 bases. CDR1 LNHNV and CDR2 YYDKDF come from the germline V gene (reference sequence). After removal of 5 bases from V and 8 bases from J, the junction contained 7 bases not matched to a gene. The CDR3 spans 15 residues.

This clonotype was detected ten times or more. The rearrangement links TRBV20-1 to TRBJ2-3; 9 bases line up with TRBD1. Unmatched junction bases numbered 7, after V lost 0 bases and J lost 3 bases. Germline CDR1 and CDR2: DFQATT and SNEGSKA (reference sequence). The CDR3 has 16 amino acids. This CDR3 reads CSARDGTGFVTDTQYF. The CDR3 DNA is TGCAGTGCTAGAGACGGGACAGGGTTTGTAACAGATACGCAGTATTTT.

Many counts were recorded for this clonotype. V gene TRBV28 combines with J gene TRBJ1-5; 9 bases match TRBD1. The ends lost 8 bases at V and 0 bases at J; junction bases unmatched: 5. The CDR3 loop spans 15 amino acids. Germline V gene sequence: CDR1 MDHEN, CDR2 SYDVKM. Written as DNA, the CDR3 is TGTGCCAGCCGGACAGGGGAATATAGCAATCAGCCCCAGCATTTT. Its protein product is CASRTGEYSNQPQHF.

The V and J genes are TRBV24-1 and TRBJ2-7; 9 bases align to TRBD1. The CDR3 has 14 amino acids. CDR1 KGHDR and CDR2 SFDVKD come from the germline V gene. The junction had 10 bases not matched to a gene; V was cut back by 9 bases and J by 5 bases. As DNA, the CDR3 is TGTGCCACCGCCCCCGGGACAGGGCGCGACGAGCAGTACTTC. It encodes CATAPGTGRDEQYF.

This clonotype was observed a handful of times. An end of the junction differs from the germline gene, which may be a read error. V gene TRBV2 combines with J gene TRBJ2-5, with 8 bases that match TRBD1. The CDR3 length is 14 residues. Germline V gives CDR1 SNHLY, CDR2 FYNNEI. The CDR3 DNA is TGTGCCAGCAGTGATGACAGGGGTTCGCAGACCCAGCACTTC. Translated: CASSDDRGSQTQHF.

This chain uses TRBV29-1 with TRBJ2-5; TRBD2 is a possible D gene (6 bases). The CDR3 spans 19 residues. V was cut by 0 bases and J by 5 bases, with 28 bases left in between. Germline loops: CDR1 SQVTM, CDR2 ANQGSEA. CDR3 nucleotides: TGCAGCGTTGAAGATCTTTGGAGGGGCCAGATGACTGAAGCGGAGACCCAGTACTTC. Its translation: CSVEDLWRGQMTEAETQYF.

This clonotype was recorded many times. J is TRBJ1-1 and V is TRBV28, with D unclear. Per the germline V gene, CDR1 is MDHEN and CDR2 is SYDVKM. Deletions cut 5 bases from V and 3 bases from J, with 16 bases between. The CDR3 has 15 amino acids. CDR3 nucleotide sequence: TGTGCCAGCAGTCTCCCCCCCTGTGGTGACACTGAAGCTTTCTTT. Translating it yields CASSLPPCGDTEAFF.

The J gene is TRBJ1-3, the V gene TRBV9; TRBD1 aligns across 9 bases. V trimming: 3 bases; J trimming: 2 bases; junction bases outside the gene matches: 3. The CDR3 contains 15 residues. Germline CDR1 and CDR2: SGDLS and YYNGEE. Here the CDR3 DNA reads TGTGCCAGCAGCGCCTGGGACAGGGCTGGAAACACCATATATTTT. Its translation: CASSAWDRAGNTIYF.

This clonotype was seen ten or more times. The chain uses TRBV27 and TRBJ2-3; tentative D call: TRBD2 (7 bases). This CDR3 has 13 amino acids. In germline, CDR1 is MNHEY, CDR2 SMNVEV (reference sequence). V lost 8 bases and J 3 bases, leaving 12 bases between the germline ends. The CDR3 DNA sequence: TGTGCCAGCGGGGGGGCGGAGACAGATACGCAGTATTTT. Protein: CASGGAETDTQYF.

The count of this clonotype is one. A much more abundant neighbour one base away suggests this may be a read error. This chain connects TRBV6-1 to TRBJ1-5; D remains unclear. Germline V CDR1 and CDR2: MNHNS, SASEGT. The CDR3 spans 17 residues. Here the CDR3 reads CASRTPRVNHSNQPRHF. The CDR3 DNA sequence: TGTGCCAGCAGGACGCCCCGGGTCAATCACAGCAATCAGCCCCGGCATTTT.

This clonotype was found many times. The V and J genes are TRBV6-2 or TRBV6-3 and TRBJ1-1; D possibly corresponds to TRBD1 (5 bases). V was cut by 2 bases and J by 1 base, with 11 bases left in between. Germline V gives CDR1 MNHEY, CDR2 SVGEGT. The CDR3 is 15 residues long. This CDR3 is CASSYPGVSNTEAFF. The DNA for the CDR3 is TGTGCCAGCAGTTACCCGGGGGTATCGAACACTGAAGCTTTCTTT.

Ten or more counts support this clonotype. This rearrangement joins TRBV2 to TRBJ1-6; D is possibly TRBD1 (5 bases). Trimming cost V 6 bases and J 9 bases, with 24 bases left between them. The CDR3 consists of 17 residues. Germline CDR1 SNHLY, CDR2 FYNNEI. The CDR3 here is CASSLTPGTTVGSPLHF. DNA for the CDR3: TGTGCCAGCAGCCTCACCCCCGGGACCACCGTGGGTTCACCCCTCCACTTT.

This clonotype was seen ten or more times. The chain joins TRBV12-3 or TRBV12-4 to TRBJ2-1, with 10 bases fitting TRBD2. This CDR3 is 14 amino acids long. V gave up 5 bases and J gave up 6 bases; unmatched junction bases: 4. The CDR3 bases are TGTGCCAGCAGTGAGCTAGCGGGGGTCAATGAGCAGTTCTTC. This translates into CASSELAGVNEQFF.

The chain employs TRBV19 and TRBJ2-2; TRBD2 aligns across 10 bases. The V gene's germline CDR1 is LNHDA and CDR2 SQIVND (reference sequence). CDR3 length: 18 amino acids. Trimming removed 1 base from V and 6 bases from J; junction bases left unmatched: 11. This CDR3 is CASSIVTSGDRRSGELFF. The CDR3 DNA sequence: TGTGCCAGTAGTATAGTAACTAGCGGGGATCGGCGGTCCGGGGAGCTGTTTTTT.

In this sample, this clonotype turned up a few times. The J gene is TRBJ2-7, the V gene TRBV6-1; no reliable D call. V was clipped by 5 bases and J by 2 bases, with 4 bases between them. The CDR3 covers 11 residues. Germline lookup yields CDR1 MNHNS and CDR2 SASEGT. DNA for the CDR3: TGTGCCAGCAGTACAGCCTACGAGCAGTACGTC. Its translation: CASSTAYEQYV.

This clonotype was seen at least ten times. The chain joins TRBV18 to TRBJ1-1; D perhaps matches TRBD1 (5 bases). With 2 bases removed from V and 1 base from J, the gap between germline ends came to 8 bases. The CDR3 is 14 residues long. The germline CDR1 and CDR2 sequences are KGHSH and LQKENI. CDR3 DNA: TGTGCCAGCTCACCAACGGGGCAGAACACTGAAGCTTTCTTT. Translation gives CASSPTGQNTEAFF.

This rearrangement joins TRBV20-1 to TRBJ1-5; 7 bases are shared with TRBD1. V gave up 5 bases and J gave up 0 bases; unmatched junction bases: 16. CDR1 DFQATT and CDR2 SNEGSKA come from the germline V gene (reference sequence). There are 18 residues in the CDR3. Here the CDR3 reads CSALKGRTGAISNQPQHF. For the CDR3, the DNA is TGCAGTGCTCTCAAAGGGCGGACAGGAGCAATTAGCAATCAGCCCCAGCATTTT.

About this clonotype: A single base separates this from a much larger clone, so it may be a read error. V is TRBV6-1 and J is TRBJ1-5; D unclear. In germline, CDR1 is MNHNS, CDR2 SASEGT. CDR3 length: 11 residues. The CDR3 nucleotides are TGTGCCAGCAGTGAGCGTCAGTCCCAGCATTTT. This sequence encodes CASSERQSQHF.

This clonotype occurred many times. The genes are TRBV5-8 and TRBJ2-5; D gene ambiguous. This CDR3 is 15 amino acids long. CDR1 and CDR2 from the germline V gene are SGHTS and YDEGEE. V was shortened by 1 base and J by 4 bases, with 14 bases between the two germline ends. The CDR3 DNA reads TGTGCCAGCAGCTTGTTTGTTGGCGTGGGAGAGACCCAGTACTTC. Protein: CASSLFVGVGETQYF.

This clonotype was observed many times. The genes are TRBV28 and TRBJ2-1, with D maybe TRBD2 (6 bases). Germline V gives CDR1 MDHEN, CDR2 SYDVKM. Trimming stripped 2 bases from V and 8 bases from J, with 16 bases between. The CDR3 covers 15 residues. CDR3 nucleotide sequence: TGTGCCAGCAGTTTAGGGCTAGCCGGGGGTTATGAGCAGTTCTTC. It specifies CASSLGLAGGYEQFF.

This clonotype has at least ten counts. This chain links TRBV2 with TRBJ2-1; D is perhaps TRBD2 (5 bases). The V end lost 4 bases, the J end lost 2 bases, and 12 bases lay between the germline ends. Germline values: CDR1 SNHLY, CDR2 FYNNEI. CDR3 length equals 15 residues. The CDR3 is CASSGGNSAYNEQFF. The CDR3 nucleotides are TGTGCCAGCAGTGGTGGAAATAGCGCCTACAATGAGCAGTTCTTC. Drawing the rest from reference TRBV2 and TRBJ2-1, the complete variable domain is EPEVTQTPSHQVTQMGQEVILRCVPISNHLYFYWYRQILGQKVEFLVSFYNNEISEKSEIFDDQFSVERPDGSNFTLKIRSTKLEDSAMYFCASSGGNSAYNEQFFGPGTRLTVL.

This clonotype was seen many times. The chain joins TRBV4-3 to TRBJ2-4, with 8 bases that match TRBD2. The junction had 8 bases not matched to a gene; V was cut back by 4 bases and J by 3 bases. From germline, CDR1 is LGHNA and CDR2 YSLEER. The CDR3 loop spans 16 amino acids. CDR3 residues: CASSRRGSGDKNIQYF. CDR3 sequence (DNA): TGCGCCAGCAGCCGGAGGGGTAGCGGGGACAAAAACATTCAGTACTTC.

The genes are TRBV5-1 and TRBJ1-2; 9 bases line up with TRBD1. Germline CDR1 and CDR2: SGHRS and YFSETQ. This CDR3 has 15 residues. Trimming at V came to 0 bases and at J to 6 bases, leaving 6 bases not matched to a gene. CDR3 sequence reads: CASSLAPQGADGYTF. CDR3 DNA: TGCGCCAGCAGCTTGGCCCCACAGGGGGCGGATGGCTACACCTTC.

For this clonotype: The CDR3 carries no conserved terminal phenylalanine or tryptophan, so it likely arises from a read error. The V and J genes are TRBV20-1 and TRBJ2-7, with D hard to call. CDR1 is DFQATT and CDR2 is SNEGSKA in the germline V gene (reference sequence). The V end was cut by 3 bases, the J end by 0 bases, with 15 bases between. The CDR3 is 15 amino acids. This chain's CDR3 is CSARDVAESSYEQYL. CDR3 coding DNA: TGCAGTGCTAGGGACGTAGCAGAGAGCTCCTACGAGCAGTACCTC.

In its sample, this clonotype was seen many times. This chain connects TRBV13 to TRBJ1-2; 7 nucleotides match TRBD1. Germline V CDR1 and CDR2: PRHDT, FYEKMQ (reference sequence). Trimming cost V 8 bases and J 0 bases; bases outside gene matches: 3. The CDR3 loop spans 13 amino acids. CDR3 sequence reads: CASRDRANYGYTF. DNA for the CDR3: TGTGCCAGCCGGGACAGAGCTAACTATGGCTACACCTTC.

This chain joins TRBV6-1 and TRBJ2-7, with 11 bases that match TRBD2. Germline values: CDR1 MNHNS, CDR2 SASEGT. The CDR3 consists of 15 residues. Trimming took 2 bases from V and 3 from J; bases not matched to a gene: 3. For the CDR3, the DNA is TGTGCCAGCAGTGAATGGACTAGCGGGTTCTACGAGCAGTACTTC. Protein sequence: CASSEWTSGFYEQYF.